This T cell receptor beta chain was sequenced during a study of T cell repertoires and HLA-DP antigens. Study findings and constraints: Previously undetected clones averaged approximately 34% and 48% against the two alleles respectively.

The PCR primers covered 54 TRBV and 13 TRBJ segments. Each pre-culture CD4+ sample aimed for 200,000 T cell genomes at deep resolution. Sequenced by immunoSEQ multiplex PCR; TCRdb stores in-frame clones only, minus some. This table has some 110,000 clones, 80% to 95% appearing once. This clone was picked up a small number of times. Its target is not known. CD4+ T cells, purified by negative selection, averaged about 98% purity. The clonotype was recovered from a woman between 18 and 30 years old in good health and CMV-seronegative. Source material: CD4+ T cells from PBMCs.

The CDR3 DNA reads as TGTGCCAGCAGGCCCAGGGTAGGCAATCAGCCCCAGCATTTT. This gives the protein CASRPRVGNQPQHF. The chain uses TRBV2 and TRBJ1-5; D might be TRBD1 (5 bases). CDR3 length equals 14 residues. Germline loops: CDR1 SNHLY, CDR2 FYNNEI. Trimming cost V 6 bases and J 2 bases, with 11 bases left between them. Together with reference TRBV2 and TRBJ1-5, the CDR3 gives the full variable domain: EPEVTQTPSHQVTQMGQEVILRCVPISNHLYFYWYRQILGQKVEFLVSFYNNEISEKSEIFDDQFSVERPDGSNFTLKIRSTKLEDSAMYFCASRPRVGNQPQHFGDGTRLSIL.